This T cell receptor beta chain was recovered during a study of PD-1 blockade in mismatch repair-deficient tumors. This clone occurred a few times. The antigen is undetermined. Study-wide findings and caveats: Rapid post-treatment expansion, then contraction, generally preceding radiologic response, marked tumor-resident clones.

Clones were sequenced by immunoSEQ multiplex PCR, and TCRdb holds only the in-frame ones, with some missing. The data show nearly 25,000 clones, with under 85% seen just once and 20% held by the top ten. The TCR sequence derives from an adult with mismatch repair-deficient cancer. The sequencing here drew on peripheral blood, taken 12 weeks after starting pembrolizumab.

In DNA form, the CDR3 reads TGTGCCAGCAGTGCGGTACAGGGGATATCCTACGAGCAGTACTTC. Amino acids: CASSAVQGISYEQYF. This chain connects TRBV2 to TRBJ2-7; 7 bases align to TRBD1. Trimming at V came to 4 bases and at J to 1 base, leaving 7 bases not matched to a gene. CDR1 SNHLY and CDR2 FYNNEI come from the germline V gene. This CDR3 has 15 residues.